Below, 17 T cell receptor beta chains from the same sample are listed, as sequenced in a study of CD8 T cells in ankylosing spondylitis. TCRdb redid the calling of the 5' RACE reads with MiXCR, one entry per CDR3 protein. Here the sample spans about 130,000 distinct CDR3 sequences, around 7% being singletons. The source material was blood, either unsorted or a sorted T cell fraction (not recorded which). The receptors stem from a male donor with ankylosing spondylitis or in good health (not recorded which).

This clonotype was seen at least ten times. The gene calls are TRBV12-3 or TRBV12-4 and TRBJ2-1; TRBD2 matches at 14 bases. The CDR3 totals 15 residues. Trimming removed 3 bases from V and 7 bases from J; junction bases left unmatched: 2. The CDR3 bases are TGTGCCAGCAGTTTCCGACTAGCGGGAGGGAATGAGCAGTTCTTC. Protein product: CASSFRLAGGNEQFF.

This clonotype was recorded at least ten times. This chain's CDR3 is CASSPSRGGDTQYF. Here the CDR3 DNA reads TGTGCCAGCAGCCCCAGCCGCGGTGGAGATACGCAGTATTTT. J is TRBJ2-3 and V is TRBV7-3; no definite D call. Germline V lookup: CDR1 SGHTA, CDR2 FQGTGA. The germline V and J ends were trimmed by 5 bases and 5 bases, with 14 bases remaining between them. This CDR3 spans 14 amino acids.

This clonotype appeared a few times. This chain connects TRBV21-1 to TRBJ2-7; TRBD2, as called in the table, went unchecked against the DNA. TRBV21-1 is a recognized pseudogene. This CDR3 has 16 residues. The CDR3 protein is CASSKISGSYSYEQYF. CDR3 DNA: TGTGCCAGCAGCAAAATCAGCGGATCTTACTCCTACGAGCAGTACTTC.

This clonotype occurred many times. V usage is TRBV7-9 and J usage is TRBJ1-2; a possible D gene is TRBD1 (6 bases). V was clipped by 4 bases and J by 6 bases, with 18 bases between them. This CDR3 is built from 15 residues. Per the germline V gene, CDR1 is SEHNR and CDR2 is FQNEAQ (reference sequence). CDR3 region: CASSSGTLLKHGYTF. CDR3 DNA sequence: TGTGCCAGCAGCTCGGGGACACTGCTAAAACATGGCTACACCTTC.

This clonotype was seen repeatedly, ten times or more. This chain uses TRBV5-1 with TRBJ2-3, with 11 nucleotides matching TRBD2. Germline V gene sequence: CDR1 SGHRS, CDR2 YFSETQ. CDR3 length: 17 amino acids. V lost 4 bases, J lost 0 bases, and 7 bases stayed unmatched. CDR3 sequence: CASSAGLAGPSTDTQYF. CDR3 nucleotide sequence: TGCGCCAGCAGCGCCGGACTAGCGGGTCCTAGCACAGATACGCAGTATTTT. Based on the CDR3 plus reference TRBV5-1 and TRBJ2-3, the full variable domain is KAGVTQTPRYLIKTRGQQVTLSCSPISGHRSVSWYQQTPGQGLQFLFEYFSETQRNKGNFPGRFSGRQFSNSRSEMNVSTLELGDSALYLCASSAGLAGPSTDTQYFGPGTRLTVL.

This clonotype was found many times. The V gene is TRBV5-1, the J gene TRBJ2-6; D possibly corresponds to TRBD2 (5 bases). The CDR3 is 15 residues long. V lost 7 bases, J lost 0 bases, and 11 bases lay in between. Germline loops: CDR1 SGHRS, CDR2 YFSETQ. CDR3 sequence reads: CASFQGSSGANVLTF. The CDR3 region has the DNA TGCGCCAGCTTTCAAGGGAGCTCTGGGGCCAACGTCCTGACTTTC. The full variable domain, rest sourced from reference TRBV5-1 and TRBJ2-6, is KAGVTQTPRYLIKTRGQQVTLSCSPISGHRSVSWYQQTPGQGLQFLFEYFSETQRNKGNFPGRFSGRQFSNSRSEMNVSTLELGDSALYLCASFQGSSGANVLTFGAGSRLTVL.

This clonotype was seen at least ten times. A junction end diverges from the germline sequence, so it may reflect a read error. The chain carries TRBV7-2 and TRBJ2-7; D is ambiguous. The CDR3 has 8 residues. Germline V gene lookup returns CDR1 SGHTA and CDR2 FQGNSA. The CDR3 bases are TGTGCCAGCAGCTCCTACCATTTC. Its translation is CASSSYHF.

This clonotype was counted many times. The chain links TRBV20-1 to TRBJ2-1; D might be TRBD1 (6 bases). V was cut by 1 base and J by 10 bases, with 14 bases left in between. Germline CDR1 reads DFQATT; CDR2 reads SNEGSKA (reference sequence). The CDR3 has 13 amino acids. DNA for the CDR3: TGCAGTGCTAGAGGGGTTACAGGGAAAGAGCAGTTCTTC. This gives the protein CSARGVTGKEQFF.

This clonotype was found many times. DNA of the CDR3: TGTGCCAGCTCACCGGAGACAGAAGCCTACAATGAGCAGTTCTTC. It specifies CASSPETEAYNEQFF. V gene TRBV18 combines with J gene TRBJ2-1, with a possible D match to TRBD1 (5 bases). V was clipped by 3 bases and J by 2 bases, with 11 bases between them. From germline, CDR1 is KGHSH and CDR2 LQKENI. The CDR3 is 15 residues long.

This clonotype was seen many times. This rearrangement joins TRBV20-1 to TRBJ1-1; D gene uncertain. Germline V gene sequence: CDR1 DFQATT, CDR2 SNEGSKA (reference sequence). The CDR3 has 10 residues. Between the trimmed V and J ends, which lost 3 bases and 13 bases, there was a span of 12 bases. The CDR3: CSARAGNGFF. Here the CDR3 DNA reads TGCAGTGCTAGGGCCGGCAATGGTTTCTTT.

At least ten counts were recorded for this clonotype. The chain recombines TRBV5-1 with TRBJ2-1, with TRBD2 matching 7 bases. The CDR3 length is 16 residues. After removal of 1 base from V and 6 bases from J, the junction contained 10 bases not matched to a gene. Germline V CDR1 and CDR2: SGHRS, YFSETQ. CDR3 DNA sequence: TGCGCCAGCAGCTTGCTTCCGGCGGGAGAAGTCAATGAGCAGTTCTTC. It yields the protein CASSLLPAGEVNEQFF.

This clonotype qualifies as medium-sized (0.01 to 0.1%). The chain combines TRBV15 with TRBJ2-1; no clear D gene. Trimming cost V 5 bases and J 7 bases, with 18 bases left between them. The germline V gene encodes CDR1 LNHNV and CDR2 YYDKDF (reference sequence). The CDR3 is 15 amino acids. DNA of the CDR3: TGTGCCACCAGCGATTCCCATAAGGTCGGGAATGAGCAGTTCTTC. Translated, it gives CATSDSHKVGNEQFF.

This clonotype was observed many times. The CDR3 nucleotides read TGTGCCAGCAGCTTAAGAGGGACTGGAAACACCATATATTTT. This translates into CASSLRGTGNTIYF. The rearrangement uses TRBV11-2 and TRBJ1-3, with D hard to call. V was cut by 2 bases and J by 2 bases, with 7 bases left in between. Germline V lookup: CDR1 SGHAT, CDR2 FQNNGV. CDR3 size: 14 residues.

There are many counts of this clonotype. V is TRBV11-1 and J is TRBJ1-6, with D unresolved. V lost 2 bases to trimming and J lost 0 bases, with 14 bases between them. The CDR3 is made up of 18 amino acids. Germline V gene lookup returns CDR1 SGHAT and CDR2 FQDESV (reference sequence). The CDR3 reads CASSLPSRRASYNSPLHF. CDR3 in DNA: TGTGCCAGCAGCTTACCCTCACGGAGGGCCTCCTATAATTCACCCCTCCACTTT.

The table lists this clonotype with a few counts. This chain links TRBV29-1 with TRBJ2-1, with D possibly matching TRBD2 (6 bases). The CDR3 has 13 residues. Germline CDR1 reads SQVTM; CDR2 reads ANQGSEA. V shed 7 bases and J shed 0 bases, with 10 bases lying between them. The CDR3 coding sequence is TGCAGCGGTTCGGAGGGCTCCTACAATGAGCAGTTCTTC. Amino acid sequence: CSGSEGSYNEQFF.

This clonotype was seen ten or more times. The chain carries TRBV20-1 and TRBJ1-1; 8 positions agree with TRBD1. The V gene's germline CDR1 is DFQATT and CDR2 SNEGSKA (reference sequence). After removal of 4 bases from V and 3 bases from J, the junction contained 1 base not matched to a gene. CDR3 length: 12 amino acids. As DNA, the CDR3 is TGCAGTGCTAAGACAGGGGACACTGAAGCTTTCTTT. It encodes CSAKTGDTEAFF.

There are many counts of this clonotype. This chain connects TRBV10-3 to TRBJ2-5, with D maybe TRBD2 (6 bases). V was shortened by 0 bases and J by 1 base, with 9 bases between the two germline ends. CDR1 ENHRY and CDR2 SYGVKD come from the germline V gene. This CDR3 comprises 15 residues. Here the CDR3 DNA reads TGTGCCATCAGTGAGTCGACTAGGCCCCAAGAGACCCAGTACTTC. This codes for CAISESTRPQETQYF.